Listed below are T cell receptor beta chains from one sample, sequenced in a study of blood T cell repertoires in COVID-19. Assay used: immunoSEQ multiplex PCR; TCRdb lists only in-frame clones, some missing. The sample lists 140,000 to 150,000 clones, roughly 84% occurring once. The sequenced sample consisted of peripheral blood. The source of these receptors is a human donor in a cohort sampled during active COVID-19. The CDR3 runs from the conserved cysteine through the conserved F or W. D genes are given only for firm matches. Only part of the rows carry a size: once, few, many, or a class if the clone is expanded.

CDR3 length: 15; D gene: TRBD1; J gene: TRBJ2-1; clone size: .; V gene: TRBV5-8; CDR3 protein: CASSLGTGTYNEQFF; CDR3 DNA: TGTGCCAGCAGCTTAGGGACAGGGACCTACAATGAGCAGTTCTTC
CDR3 length: 13; D gene: .; J gene: TRBJ2-7; clone size: .; V gene: TRBV11-2; CDR3 protein: CASSLALEDEQYF; CDR3 DNA: TGTGCCAGCAGCTTAGCACTAGAAGACGAGCAGTACTTC
CDR3 length: 13; D gene: .; J gene: TRBJ1-6; clone size: few; V gene: TRBV7-3; CDR3 protein: CASSSARFAPLHF; CDR3 DNA: TGTGCCAGCAGCTCCGCCAGGTTTGCACCCCTCCACTTT
CDR3 length: 14; D gene: TRBD2; J gene: TRBJ2-5; clone size: .; V gene: TRBV5-1; CDR3 protein: CASSILAGEETQYF; CDR3 DNA: TGCGCCAGCAGCATACTAGCGGGAGAAGAGACCCAGTACTTC
CDR3 length: 14; D gene: TRBD1; J gene: TRBJ1-2; clone size: .; V gene: TRBV5-4; CDR3 protein: CASSFPRGRLGYTF; CDR3 DNA: TGTGCCAGCAGCTTCCCCAGGGGGAGGCTTGGCTACACCTTC
CDR3 length: 14; D gene: TRBD1; J gene: TRBJ1-2; clone size: .; V gene: TRBV29-1; CDR3 protein: CSVEWGQLNYGYTF; CDR3 DNA: TGCAGCGTTGAATGGGGACAGCTTAACTATGGCTACACCTTC
CDR3 length: 14; D gene: TRBD1; J gene: TRBJ2-2; clone size: .; V gene: TRBV6-2/TRBV6-3; CDR3 protein: CASSRQGETGELFF; CDR3 DNA: TGTGCCAGCAGTCGACAGGGGGAAACCGGGGAGCTGTTTTTT
CDR3 length: 13; D gene: TRBD1; J gene: TRBJ2-5; clone size: .; V gene: TRBV5-6; CDR3 protein: CASSLGGVETQYF; CDR3 DNA: TGTGCCAGCAGCCTAGGGGGCGTTGAGACCCAGTACTTC
CDR3 length: 14; D gene: TRBD1; J gene: TRBJ1-2; clone size: .; V gene: TRBV5-6; CDR3 protein: CASSFNRGQHGYTF; CDR3 DNA: TGTGCCAGCAGCTTTAACAGGGGGCAGCATGGCTACACCTTC
CDR3 length: 15; D gene: .; J gene: TRBJ2-2; clone size: few; V gene: TRBV3-1/TRBV3-2; CDR3 protein: CASSLRGPRSGELFF; CDR3 DNA: TGTGCCAGCAGCTTGCGGGGGCCGAGGAGCGGGGAGCTGTTTTTT
CDR3 length: 14; D gene: .; J gene: TRBJ1-6; clone size: .; V gene: TRBV27; CDR3 protein: CASSLQGWGSPLHF; CDR3 DNA: TGTGCCAGCAGTTTACAGGGGTGGGGTTCACCCCTCCACTTT
CDR3 length: 13; D gene: .; J gene: TRBJ1-2; clone size: .; V gene: TRBV3-1/TRBV3-2; CDR3 protein: CASSQDTRNGYTF; CDR3 DNA: TGTGCCAGCAGCCAAGATACCAGAAACGGCTACACCTTC
CDR3 length: 18; D gene: .; J gene: TRBJ1-5; clone size: .; V gene: TRBV21-1; CDR3 protein: CASRVPPTAGVKHQPQHF; CDR3 DNA: TGTGCCAGCAGGGTCCCCCCGACCGCAGGCGTGAAACATCAGCCCCAGCATTTT
CDR3 length: 14; D gene: TRBD1; J gene: TRBJ1-1; clone size: .; V gene: TRBV5-1; CDR3 protein: CASSLTGVRAEAFF; CDR3 DNA: TGCGCCAGCAGCTTGACAGGGGTGAGGGCTGAAGCTTTCTTT